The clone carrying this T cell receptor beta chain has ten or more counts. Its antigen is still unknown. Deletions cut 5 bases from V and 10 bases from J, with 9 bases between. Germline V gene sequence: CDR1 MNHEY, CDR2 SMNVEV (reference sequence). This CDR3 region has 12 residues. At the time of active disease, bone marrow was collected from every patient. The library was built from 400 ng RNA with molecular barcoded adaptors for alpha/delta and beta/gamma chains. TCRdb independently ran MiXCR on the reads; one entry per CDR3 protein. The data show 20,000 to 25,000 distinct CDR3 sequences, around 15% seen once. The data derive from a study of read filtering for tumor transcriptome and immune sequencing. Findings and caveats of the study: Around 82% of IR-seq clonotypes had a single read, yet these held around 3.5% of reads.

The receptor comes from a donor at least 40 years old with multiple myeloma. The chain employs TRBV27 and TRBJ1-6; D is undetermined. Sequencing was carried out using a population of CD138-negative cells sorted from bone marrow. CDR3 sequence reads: CASSAFSSPLHF. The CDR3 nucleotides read TGTGCCAGCAGTGCATTTTCCTCACCCCTCCACTTT.